This T cell receptor beta chain was profiled in a study of T cells in Graves' hyperthyroidism and ophthalmopathy. Findings and limits, study-wide: The model made its ophthalmopathy prediction, and onset followed a median about 6 months later. Among clonotypes expanded in thyroid above 0.001, most were also found in blood.

Losses at the gene ends were 3 bases for V and 4 bases for J; bases not matched to a gene: 3. Germline loops: CDR1 LNHDA, CDR2 SQIVND (reference sequence). This CDR3 contains 14 residues. From RNA transcripts, TCR beta CDR3 regions were amplified. The HTBI primer set was used in a first-round RT-PCR of the TCR CDR3. TCRdb redid the calling of the multiplex PCR reads with MiXCR, one entry per CDR3 protein. The data hold 460,000 or so distinct CDR3 sequences, with under 15% observed a single time. Graves' hyperthyroidism is called stable when ophthalmopathy does not progress within 18 months. Thyroid ultrasound and orbital computed tomography, with clinical symptoms and serum thyroxine and TRAb, informed diagnoses. In its sample, this clonotype was seen many times. Its antigen remains unknown.

This TCR was recovered from a young woman with Graves' hyperthyroidism. V and J are TRBV19 and TRBJ1-3; 7 bases are a match to TRBD1. The sequenced sample consisted of blood. CDR3 protein: CASSMYRGGNTIYF. The CDR3 coding sequence is TGTGCCAGTAGTATGTACAGGGGAGGAAACACCATATATTTT.